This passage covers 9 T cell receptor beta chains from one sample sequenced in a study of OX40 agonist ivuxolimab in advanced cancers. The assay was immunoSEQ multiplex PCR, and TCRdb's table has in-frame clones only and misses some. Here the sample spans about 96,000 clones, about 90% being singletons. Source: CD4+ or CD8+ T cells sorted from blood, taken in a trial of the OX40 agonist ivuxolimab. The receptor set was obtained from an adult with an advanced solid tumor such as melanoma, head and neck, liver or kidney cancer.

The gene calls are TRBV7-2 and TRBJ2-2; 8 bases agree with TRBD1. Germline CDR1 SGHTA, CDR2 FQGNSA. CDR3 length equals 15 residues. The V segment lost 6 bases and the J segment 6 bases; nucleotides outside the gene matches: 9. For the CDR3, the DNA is TGTGCCAGCAGGTCACCGGGACAGGCGTCCGGGGAGCTGTTTTTT. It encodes CASRSPGQASGELFF.

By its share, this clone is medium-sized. For the CDR3, the DNA is TGCGCCAGCAGCGACCACGGCTCTGAAGCTTTCTTT. It is translated as CASSDHGSEAFF. The chain has TRBV4-1 and TRBJ1-1; D unresolved. Germline-derived CDR1 and CDR2 are MGHRA and YSYEKL. Trimming stripped 5 bases from V and 6 bases from J, with 10 bases between. The length of the CDR3 is 12 residues.

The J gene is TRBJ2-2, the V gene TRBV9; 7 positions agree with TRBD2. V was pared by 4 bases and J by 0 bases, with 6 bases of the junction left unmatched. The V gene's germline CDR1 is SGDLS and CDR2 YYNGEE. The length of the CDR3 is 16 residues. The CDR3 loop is CASSRTRDPNTGELFF. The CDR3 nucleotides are TGTGCCAGCAGCCGGACTAGGGACCCGAACACCGGGGAGCTGTTTTTT.

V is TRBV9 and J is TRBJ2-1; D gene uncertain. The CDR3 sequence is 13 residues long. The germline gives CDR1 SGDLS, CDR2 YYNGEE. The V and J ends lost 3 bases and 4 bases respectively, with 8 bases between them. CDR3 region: CASSGMGYNEQFF. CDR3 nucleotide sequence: TGTGCCAGCAGCGGGATGGGGTACAATGAGCAGTTCTTC.

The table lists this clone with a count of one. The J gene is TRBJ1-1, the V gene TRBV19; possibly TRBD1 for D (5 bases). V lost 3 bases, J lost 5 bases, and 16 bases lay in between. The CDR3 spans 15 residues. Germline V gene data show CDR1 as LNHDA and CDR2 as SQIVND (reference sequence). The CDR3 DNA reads TGTGCCAGTAGTATCCCCCTCGGGGGTGGGACTGAAGCTTTCTTT. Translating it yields CASSIPLGGGTEAFF. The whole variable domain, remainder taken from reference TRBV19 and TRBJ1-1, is DGGITQSPKYLFRKEGQNVTLSCEQNLNHDAMYWYRQDPGQGLRLIYYSQIVNDFQKGDIAEGYSVSREKKESFPLTVTSAQKNPTAFYLCASSIPLGGGTEAFFGQGTRLTVV.

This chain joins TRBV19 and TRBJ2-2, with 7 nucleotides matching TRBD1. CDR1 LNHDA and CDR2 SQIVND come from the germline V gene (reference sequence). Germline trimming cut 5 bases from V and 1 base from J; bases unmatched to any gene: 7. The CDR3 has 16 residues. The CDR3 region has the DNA TGTGCCAGTAGTCCGTCATGGACAGGGAACACCGGGGAGCTGTTTTTT. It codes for CASSPSWTGNTGELFF.

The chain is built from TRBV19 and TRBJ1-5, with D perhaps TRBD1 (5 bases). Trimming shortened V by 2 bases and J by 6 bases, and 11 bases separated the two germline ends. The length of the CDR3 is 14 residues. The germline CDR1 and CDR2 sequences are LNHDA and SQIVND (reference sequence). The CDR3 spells CASSIPGWRQPQHF. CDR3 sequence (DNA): TGTGCCAGTAGTATACCAGGGTGGCGTCAGCCCCAGCATTTT. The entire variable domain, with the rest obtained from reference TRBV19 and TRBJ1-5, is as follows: DGGITQSPKYLFRKEGQNVTLSCEQNLNHDAMYWYRQDPGQGLRLIYYSQIVNDFQKGDIAEGYSVSREKKESFPLTVTSAQKNPTAFYLCASSIPGWRQPQHFGDGTRLSIL.

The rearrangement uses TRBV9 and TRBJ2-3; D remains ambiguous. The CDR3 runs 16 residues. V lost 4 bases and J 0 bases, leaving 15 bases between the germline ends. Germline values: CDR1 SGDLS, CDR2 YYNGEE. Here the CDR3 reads CASSPQSLTSTDTQYF. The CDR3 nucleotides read TGTGCCAGCAGCCCTCAGAGCCTAACTAGCACAGATACGCAGTATTTT.

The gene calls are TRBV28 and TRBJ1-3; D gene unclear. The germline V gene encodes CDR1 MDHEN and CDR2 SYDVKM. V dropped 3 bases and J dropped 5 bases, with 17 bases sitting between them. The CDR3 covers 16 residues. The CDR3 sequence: CASSFPGGADRNTIYF. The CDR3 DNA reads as TGTGCCAGCAGTTTCCCCGGCGGAGCCGATCGAAACACCATATATTTT.